These 31 T cell receptor beta chains came from one sample sequenced in a study of T cells after yellow fever vaccination. TCRdb fed the 5' RACE reads into MiXCR, producing one record per CDR3 protein. Of hundreds of thousands of distinct CDR3 sequences listed, 5.2% are singletons. This specimen consisted of CD4+ T cells sorted from PBMCs, obtained on the day of the yellow fever booster vaccination. The receptor set was obtained from a man aged 18 to 30 who received the YFV17D yellow fever vaccine.

This clonotype was seen repeatedly, ten times or more. This chain joins TRBV29-1 and TRBJ2-3; the D call may be TRBD1 or TRBD2 (5 bases each). The CDR3 loop spans 15 amino acids. V was clipped by 0 bases and J by 4 bases, with 14 bases between them. Germline V gene sequence: CDR1 SQVTM, CDR2 ANQGSEA. CDR3 nucleotides: TGCAGCGTTGAAGATATGGGGACGGACCCAGATACGCAGTATTTT. Its protein is CSVEDMGTDPDTQYF.

The V call is TRBV7-2, the J call TRBJ2-7, with TRBD2 identical over 9 bases. V was clipped by 4 bases and J by 3 bases; unmatched bases: 7. Germline CDR1 and CDR2: SGHTA and FQGNSA. The CDR3 runs 15 residues. The CDR3 DNA reads as TGTGCCAGCAGCTCGGGACGAGCGGGGGGCTACGAGCAGTACTTC. Amino acid sequence: CASSSGRAGGYEQYF.

This clonotype appeared many times. V and J are TRBV14 and TRBJ2-2; unclear D gene. With 0 bases removed from V and 2 bases from J, the gap between germline ends came to 7 bases. The CDR3 runs 15 residues. Germline CDR1 reads SGHDN; CDR2 reads FVKESK. The CDR3 spells CASSQDVRNTGELFF. CDR3 nucleotides: TGTGCCAGCAGCCAAGATGTCAGAAACACCGGGGAGCTGTTTTTT. The full variable domain, with the rest looked up from reference TRBV14 and TRBJ2-2, is EAGVTQFPSHSVIEKGQTVTLRCDPISGHDNLYWYRRVMGKEIKFLLHFVKESKQDESGMPNNRFLAERTGGTYSTLKVQPAELEDSGVYFCASSQDVRNTGELFFGEGSRLTVL.

This clonotype has a handful of counts. The chain employs TRBV7-2 and TRBJ2-3; D is uncertain. Germline CDR1 reads SGHTA; CDR2 reads FQGNSA. CDR3 length: 15 residues. Trimming removed 6 bases at V and 4 bases at J, with 17 bases between. In DNA form, the CDR3 reads TGTGCCAGCAGAAAAAGGGCTAGTCCGGCAGATACGCAGTATTTT. Its protein product is CASRKRASPADTQYF.

This clonotype was seen many times. The gene calls are TRBV11-2 and TRBJ2-3, with TRBD2 identical over 7 bases. V trimming: 0 bases; J trimming: 1 base; junction bases outside the gene matches: 4. From germline, CDR1 is SGHAT and CDR2 FQNNGV. The CDR3 spans 16 residues. CDR3 amino acids: CASSLDSGGGTDTQYF. Written as DNA, the CDR3 is TGTGCCAGCAGCTTAGATAGTGGGGGGGGCACAGATACGCAGTATTTT.

The gene calls are TRBV7-2 and TRBJ2-3; D remains unclear. The CDR3 extends over 15 amino acids. Germline lookup yields CDR1 SGHTA and CDR2 FQGNSA. V was cut by 0 bases and J by 2 bases, with 9 bases left in between. CDR3 loop: CASSLARTATDTQYF. The CDR3 nucleotides read TGTGCCAGCAGCTTAGCGCGTACAGCCACAGATACGCAGTATTTT.

At least ten counts were recorded for this clonotype. J is TRBJ2-7 and V is TRBV5-5; TRBD1 matches at 9 bases. Germline CDR1 reads SGHKS; CDR2 reads YYEKEE (reference sequence). V gave up 4 bases and J gave up 2 bases; unmatched junction bases: 10. The CDR3 has 16 amino acids. CDR3 in DNA: TGTGCCAGCAGCGTCAGAACAGGGGGCGAAGCCTACGAGCAGTACTTC. This sequence encodes CASSVRTGGEAYEQYF. Based on the CDR3 plus reference TRBV5-5 and TRBJ2-7, the full variable domain is DAGVTQSPTHLIKTRGQQVTLRCSPISGHKSVSWYQQVLGQGPQFIFQYYEKEERGRGNFPDRFSARQFPNYSSELNVNALLLGDSALYLCASSVRTGGEAYEQYFGPGTRLTVT.

In this sample, this clonotype turned up a few times. The chain carries TRBV29-1 and TRBJ2-7, with 7 bases identical to TRBD1. The CDR3 length is 14 residues. After removal of 1 base from V and 2 bases from J, the junction contained 5 bases not matched to a gene. CDR1 is SQVTM, CDR2 ANQGSEA, per germline. In nucleotides, the CDR3 is TGCAGCGTTGAAGTGGGGGACAGCACCTACGAGCAGTACTTC. It codes for CSVEVGDSTYEQYF.

This clonotype was seen repeatedly, ten times or more. The V and J genes are TRBV13 and TRBJ2-7; D is uncertain. Germline lookup yields CDR1 PRHDT and CDR2 FYEKMQ (reference sequence). This CDR3 is built from 13 residues. Trimming left V 1 base short and J 5 bases short, with 9 bases between. The DNA of the CDR3 is TGTGCCAGCAGCTTAGTGATAAGGGACGAGCAGTACTTC. Protein sequence: CASSLVIRDEQYF. Full variable domain (missing parts from reference TRBV13 and TRBJ2-7): AAGVIQSPRHLIKEKRETATLKCYPIPRHDTVYWYQQGPGQDPQFLISFYEKMQSDKGSIPDRFSAQQFSDYHSELNMSSLELGDSALYFCASSLVIRDEQYFGPGTRLTVT.

V usage is TRBV6-5 and J usage is TRBJ1-6, with D possibly matching TRBD1 (5 bases). This CDR3 comprises 14 residues. Trimming removed 2 bases from V and 15 bases from J, with 17 bases in between. Germline values: CDR1 MNHEY, CDR2 SVGAGI. CDR3 loop: CASSYRDSGRNLHF. In DNA form, the CDR3 reads TGTGCCAGCAGTTACCGAGACTCGGGGCGGAACCTCCACTTT.

There are a few counts of this clonotype. The V call is TRBV13, the J call TRBJ1-5; D gene ambiguous. From germline, CDR1 is PRHDT and CDR2 FYEKMQ (reference sequence). Trimming took 2 bases from V and 4 from J, leaving 6 bases between them. The CDR3 runs to 13 residues. CDR3 DNA sequence: TGTGCCAGCAGCTTACGCAGGAATCAGCCCCAGCATTTT. Translated: CASSLRRNQPQHF.

This clonotype showed up many times. The chain combines TRBV12-3 or TRBV12-4 with TRBJ1-3; no firm D call. The CDR3 extends over 13 amino acids. V was cut by 6 bases and J by 2 bases, with 8 bases left in between. CDR3 sequence: CASRTQTGNTIYF. The CDR3 DNA sequence: TGTGCCAGCAGAACCCAAACTGGAAACACCATATATTTT.

The chain joins TRBV7-6 to TRBJ2-1; 10 nucleotides agree with TRBD2. Unmatched junction bases numbered 10, after V lost 5 bases and J lost 6 bases. CDR3 length: 16 residues. In germline, CDR1 is SGHVS, CDR2 FNYEAQ. The CDR3 spells CASSREIAGGSNEQFF. CDR3 in DNA: TGTGCCAGCAGCCGCGAAATAGCGGGGGGCTCCAATGAGCAGTTCTTC.

This clonotype was recorded at least ten times. The V gene is TRBV18, the J gene TRBJ1-1; D may be TRBD1 (6 bases). In germline, CDR1 is KGHSH, CDR2 LQKENI. The CDR3 is 17 amino acids. Trimming cost V 4 bases and J 1 base, with 19 bases left between them. This CDR3 reads CASSLLAGGPWNTEAFF. As DNA, the CDR3 is TGTGCCAGCTCACTCCTCGCCGGGGGCCCATGGAACACTGAAGCTTTCTTT.

This clonotype showed up many times. V and J are TRBV7-2 and TRBJ2-5; TRBD1 aligns across 8 bases. The CDR3 has 14 amino acids. Germline trimming cut 6 bases from V and 5 bases from J; bases unmatched to any gene: 8. Germline CDR1 SGHTA, CDR2 FQGNSA. The CDR3 loop reads CASSYTGGGETQYF. In nucleotides, the CDR3 is TGTGCCAGCAGTTATACAGGGGGTGGGGAGACCCAGTACTTC.

This chain joins TRBV7-2 and TRBJ2-1; 8 bases are shared with TRBD2. Germline CDR1 is SGHTA and CDR2 is FQGNSA. Losses at the gene ends were 2 bases for V and 1 base for J; bases not matched to a gene: 7. The CDR3 loop spans 17 amino acids. The CDR3 DNA reads TGTGCCAGCAGCTTACCCACCGGGGGGGCATCCTACAATGAGCAGTTCTTC. Translated, it gives CASSLPTGGASYNEQFF.

This clonotype was counted between two and nine times. This chain connects TRBV7-2 to TRBJ2-3; no reliable D call. CDR1 and CDR2 (germline): SGHTA, FQGNSA. With 10 bases removed from V and 2 bases from J, the gap between germline ends came to 13 bases. The CDR3 runs to 13 residues. As DNA, the CDR3 is TGTGCCATTGCGAAGGAGAACACAGATACGCAGTATTTT. This codes for CAIAKENTDTQYF. Complete variable domain (other parts from reference TRBV7-2 and TRBJ2-3): GAGVSQSPSNKVTEKGKDVELRCDPISGHTALYWYRQSLGQGLEFLIYFQGNSAPDKSGLPSDRFSAERTGGSVSTLTIQRTQQEDSAVYLCAIAKENTDTQYFGPGTRLTVL.

Ten or more counts support this clonotype. The chain combines TRBV5-1 with TRBJ1-1; D may be TRBD1 (5 bases). CDR3 length: 13 amino acids. Germline V gene sequence: CDR1 SGHRS, CDR2 YFSETQ. V was cut by 4 bases and J by 11 bases, with 18 bases left in between. CDR3 region: CASSPPDGRDAFF. The CDR3 DNA follows: TGCGCCAGCAGCCCCCCCGATGGCAGGGACGCTTTCTTT.

The chain uses TRBV5-1 and TRBJ2-5; possibly TRBD2 for D (5 bases). Trimming pared 3 bases from V and 5 bases from J, leaving 11 bases between. The CDR3 spans 13 residues. CDR1 is SGHRS, CDR2 YFSETQ, per germline. Here the CDR3 DNA reads TGCGCCAGCAGCTGGAGCGGTATCGAGACCCAGTACTTC. It encodes CASSWSGIETQYF.

In its sample, this clonotype was seen many times. V usage is TRBV2 and J usage is TRBJ1-4, with D unresolved. CDR3 length: 13 amino acids. With 11 bases removed from V and 3 bases from J, the gap between germline ends came to 13 bases. Per germline, CDR1 SNHLY and CDR2 FYNNEI. The CDR3 nucleotides are TGTGCCGGGAGATACGAGGCTAATGAAAAACTGTTTTTT. Its protein is CAGRYEANEKLFF.

This clonotype has at least ten counts. This chain joins TRBV12-3 or TRBV12-4 and TRBJ1-1; D is undetermined. CDR3 length: 14 residues. The V gene lost 5 bases and the J gene lost 4 bases, with 14 bases spanning the gap. In nucleotides, the CDR3 is TGTGCCAGCAGTATTAGGGTGAGGATCACTGAAGCTTTCTTT. Translated, it gives CASSIRVRITEAFF.

The chain joins TRBV5-1 to TRBJ1-5; D is perhaps TRBD1 (5 bases). Germline CDR1 and CDR2: SGHRS and YFSETQ. V was pared by 4 bases and J by 3 bases, with 11 bases between. The CDR3 has 14 residues. The CDR3 region is CASSLGGANQPQHF. The CDR3 bases are TGCGCCAGCAGCCTGGGAGGGGCCAATCAGCCCCAGCATTTT.

CDR3 sequence (DNA): TGTGCCATCAGTGACCAGGGGAGGCCGAACACTGAAGCTTTCTTT. This encodes CAISDQGRPNTEAFF. The chain recombines TRBV10-3 with TRBJ1-1; tentatively, D is TRBD1 (6 bases). Germline V lookup: CDR1 ENHRY, CDR2 SYGVKD. The CDR3 has 15 amino acids. V was cut by 3 bases and J by 1 base, with 12 bases left in between.

This clonotype has only a few counts. This chain uses TRBV18 with TRBJ1-2, with D tentatively TRBD1 (5 bases). The CDR3 has 16 residues. Germline V gene lookup returns CDR1 KGHSH and CDR2 LQKENI. V lost 1 base to trimming and J lost 2 bases, with 14 bases between them. The CDR3 bases are TGTGCCAGCTCACCACGTCCCGGGACGGTGAACTATGGCTACACCTTC. Translation: CASSPRPGTVNYGYTF.

CDR3 sequence (DNA): TGCAGTGCTATGGGGGGGGTTAGCAATCAGCCCCAGCATTTT. It encodes CSAMGGVSNQPQHF. The chain carries TRBV20-1 and TRBJ1-5; a possible D gene is TRBD1 (5 bases). Germline V gene lookup returns CDR1 DFQATT and CDR2 SNEGSKA (reference sequence). The ends were cut back, 4 bases at V and 0 bases at J, with 10 bases in the middle. The CDR3 runs 14 residues.

This clonotype was counted at least ten times. This chain uses TRBV5-1 with TRBJ2-2; D gene unclear. The CDR3 has 13 residues. CDR1 and CDR2 from the germline V gene are SGHRS and YFSETQ. V gave up 1 base and J gave up 3 bases, with 4 bases separating them. CDR3 DNA sequence: TGCGCCAGCAGCTTGCCGTACACCGGGGAGCTGTTTTTT. Translated: CASSLPYTGELFF.

This clonotype was counted ten times or more. The chain recombines TRBV11-2 with TRBJ2-1; tentatively, D is TRBD1 or TRBD2 (6 bases each). Germline CDR1 reads SGHAT; CDR2 reads FQNNGV. Trimming shortened V by 4 bases and J by 7 bases, and 17 bases separated the two germline ends. This CDR3 region has 15 residues. CDR3 in DNA: TGTGCCAGCAGCTCCGTATGGGGGGCGAGGAATGAGCAGTTCTTC. Translating it yields CASSSVWGARNEQFF.

This chain uses TRBV7-8 with TRBJ1-4; no definite D call. The CDR3 consists of 18 residues. Germline V gene data show CDR1 as SGHVS and CDR2 as FQNEAQ. The V and J ends lost 0 bases and 0 bases respectively, with 14 bases between them. This chain's CDR3 is CASSLARTLPATNEKLFF. In DNA, the CDR3 is TGTGCCAGCAGCTTAGCGAGGACGTTACCTGCAACTAATGAAAAACTGTTTTTT.

This chain links TRBV3-1 with TRBJ1-6; 11 nucleotides align to TRBD1. With V trimmed by 6 bases and J by 7 bases, 5 bases remained unmatched. This CDR3 is built from 15 residues. Germline assignment: CDR1 LGHDT and CDR2 YNNKEL (reference sequence). This chain's CDR3 is CASSGQGAGNSPLHF. For the CDR3, the DNA is TGTGCCAGCAGTGGACAGGGGGCGGGAAATTCACCCCTCCACTTT.

The rearrangement uses TRBV7-9 and TRBJ1-1, with a weak D call TRBD1 (5 bases). The CDR3 covers 12 residues. V lost 8 bases and J lost 8, with 15 bases in between. Germline values: CDR1 SEHNR, CDR2 FQNEAQ (reference sequence). The CDR3 region is CASHTGVSEAFF. The CDR3 nucleotides read TGTGCCAGCCATACAGGCGTGAGCGAAGCTTTCTTT.

The table lists this clonotype with a few counts. The rearrangement uses TRBV18 and TRBJ1-6; 9 nucleotides align to TRBD1. Unmatched junction bases numbered 4, after V lost 6 bases and J lost 7 bases. Germline V lookup: CDR1 KGHSH, CDR2 LQKENI. This CDR3 has 14 residues. CDR3: CASSGDRANSPLHF. CDR3 in DNA: TGTGCCAGCTCGGGGGACAGGGCGAATTCACCCCTCCACTTT.